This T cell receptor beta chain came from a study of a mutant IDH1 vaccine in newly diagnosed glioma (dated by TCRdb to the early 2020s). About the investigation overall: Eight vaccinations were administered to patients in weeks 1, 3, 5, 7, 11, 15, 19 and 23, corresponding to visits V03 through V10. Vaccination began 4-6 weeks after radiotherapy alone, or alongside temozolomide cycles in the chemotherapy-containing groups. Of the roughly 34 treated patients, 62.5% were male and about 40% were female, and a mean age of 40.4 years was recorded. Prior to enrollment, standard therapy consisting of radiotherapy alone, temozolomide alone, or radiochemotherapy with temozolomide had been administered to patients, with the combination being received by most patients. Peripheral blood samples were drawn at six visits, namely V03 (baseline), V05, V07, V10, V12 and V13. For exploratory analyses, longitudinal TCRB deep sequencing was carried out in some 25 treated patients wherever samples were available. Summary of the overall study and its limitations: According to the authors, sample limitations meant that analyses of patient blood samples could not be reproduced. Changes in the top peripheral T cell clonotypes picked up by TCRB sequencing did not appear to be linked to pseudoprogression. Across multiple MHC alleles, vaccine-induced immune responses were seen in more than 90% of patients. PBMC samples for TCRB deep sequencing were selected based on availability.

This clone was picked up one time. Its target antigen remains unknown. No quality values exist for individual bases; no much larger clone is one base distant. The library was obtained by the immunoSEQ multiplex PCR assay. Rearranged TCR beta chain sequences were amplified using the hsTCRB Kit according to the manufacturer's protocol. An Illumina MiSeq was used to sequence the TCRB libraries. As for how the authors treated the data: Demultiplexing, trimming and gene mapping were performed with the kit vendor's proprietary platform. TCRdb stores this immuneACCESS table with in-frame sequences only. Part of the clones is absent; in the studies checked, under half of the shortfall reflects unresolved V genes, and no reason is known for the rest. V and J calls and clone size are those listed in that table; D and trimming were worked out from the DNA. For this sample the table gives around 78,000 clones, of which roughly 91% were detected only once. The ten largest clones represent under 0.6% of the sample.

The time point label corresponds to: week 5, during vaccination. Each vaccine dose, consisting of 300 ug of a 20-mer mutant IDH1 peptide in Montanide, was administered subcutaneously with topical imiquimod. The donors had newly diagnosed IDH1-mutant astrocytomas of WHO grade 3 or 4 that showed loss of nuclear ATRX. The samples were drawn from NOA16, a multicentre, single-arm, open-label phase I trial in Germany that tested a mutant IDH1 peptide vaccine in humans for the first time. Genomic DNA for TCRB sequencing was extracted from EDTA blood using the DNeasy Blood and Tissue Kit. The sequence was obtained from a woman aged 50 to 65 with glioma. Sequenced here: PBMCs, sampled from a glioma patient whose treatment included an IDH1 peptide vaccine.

The CDR3 corresponds to CASSVGGRGTNTEAFF. The bases are TGTGCCAGCAGCGTAGGGGGCAGGGGGACCAACACTGAAGCTTTCTTT. The V gene is TRBV9 and the J gene is TRBJ1-1, with TRBD1 matching 7 junction bases. V is trimmed back by 0 bases and J by 2 bases, and the junction contains 7 bases that no gene match accounts for. The CDR3 runs 16 amino acids, cysteine and phenylalanine included. The retained sequence is limited to the CDR3, 48 bases, with the frame set at the first base. CDR1 is given as SGDLS and CDR2 as YYNGEE, both from the germline V gene.